The following is a T cell receptor beta chain sequence with its context. What this receptor recognizes is not known. It has no much larger one-base neighbor in the sample; base qualities were not kept. The record originates from a study of shared clonotypes between healthy human individuals (dated by TCRdb to 2020 to 2022). Regarding the study in general: The cohort included three men and two women between 18 and 49 years of age. For each donor, CD4 naive and CD4 memory were each given three plates, CD8 naive was given two plates, and CD8 memory was given one plate. Blood TCR repertoires of four to six healthy adults were deeply sequenced to estimate repertoire size and the extent of clonotype sharing between individuals. To increase sequencing depth and limit assay-specific biases, different laboratories used diverse techniques to prepare libraries and sequence TCR repertoires. Leukapheresis yielded between about 0.94 and 8.9 billion PBMCs per donor.

Results the study describes overall, beyond this receptor: Higher generation probabilities were observed for clonotypes shared by all four sorted-subset donors than for non-shared clonotypes. Incomplete sequencing was indicated by rarefaction of sorted-subset datasets, despite the large sequencing depth. The small number of donors limited the genetic and exposure-history diversity represented. Sharing across a handful of donors was observed for roughly 5% of naive CD4, 3.5% of naive CD8, 2% to 2.5% of memory CD4, and over 0.3% of memory CD8 clonotypes. Pairwise subsampling led to the expectation that sequencing depth would affect the degree of clonotype sharing among donors. Naive subsets generally had larger estimated clonotype richness than memory subsets. Sampling was restricted to blood, and TCR repertoires in tissues likely differ from the TCR repertoires found in blood.

CD8 naive samples were obtained by positive selection for CCR7 among CD45RO-negative cells, yielding a CD45RA+CCR7+ population from which TemRA cells were excluded. Healthy HIV-negative adults with no recently reported acute infections or vaccinations were included as donors. Only Caucasian adults living in Nashville, Tennessee, USA were represented among the donors. After blood collection by leukapheresis, PBMCs were isolated using Ficoll-Histopaque density gradient centrifugation and then cryopreserved in the vapor phase of liquid nitrogen. Purity and quantity of every magnetically sorted T cell population were checked by analytical flow cytometry. Genomic DNA was isolated from each sorted fraction and quantified by UV absorbance on a Nanodrop 2000c. Using the deep immunoSEQ assay, multiplex PCR amplified TCR CDR3 regions from genomic DNA. Extracted genomic DNA from each cell subset was distributed evenly across all wells of several immunoSEQ 96-well plates, and each plate was treated as a replicate. For sorted subsets, about 200 ng genomic DNA, equal to tens of thousands of T cell genomes, was loaded into each replicate PCR. Purified libraries were measured with a Qubit 3.0 fluorometer, size-checked on a Bioanalyzer 2100, and measured again with the KAPA Library Quantification kit. A separate single-read 150-cycle Illumina NextSeq 550 flow cell was used to sequence each immunoSEQ 96-well plate. The authors' analysis ran thus. Because the immunoSEQ output held only junctional sequences and lacked quality scores, the filtering could not match the filtering applied to full-length reads. To assign V/J genes and CDR3, sequences were annotated against IMGT germline references using PyIR, a Python wrapper for IgBLAST v1.9. Any read was removed if the V/J assignment was weak (E-value above 1e-6), the CDR3 was missing, or the read contained stop codons, out-of-frame junctions, or ambiguous translated residues. V3J clonotypes were defined by identical inferred V gene, J gene, and CDR3 amino acid sequence. The percentage overlap between two repertoires was calculated by dividing the number of shared unique clonotypes by the size of the smaller repertoire. Richness of each repertoire was evaluated using RTK rarefaction, the Chao1 estimator, and Recon v2.1 estimates of unobserved clonotypes. Generation probabilities were computed with OLGA for all TCRbeta clonotypes obtained by the gDNA method from a handful of donors. TCRdb mirrors the immuneACCESS table, restricted to in-frame sequences. Some clones are absent from its copies; in checked studies, under half trace to an unresolved V gene, and the reason for the others is unknown. The D gene and trimming were derived from the DNA, and the V and J assignments and clone size from that table. Here the sample has roughly 550,000 clones; roughly 95% occur a single time. The ten largest clones capture about 0.11% of the sample.

The germline V gene gives CDR1 as SQVTM and CDR2 as ANQGSEA. Including cysteine and phenylalanine, the CDR3 has 12 amino acids. Only the CDR3 portion is preserved as DNA: 36 bases, with reading frame beginning at the first base. V was cut back by 5 bases and J by 7 bases, leaving a gap of 12 bases between them. The sequenced sample was naive CD8+ T cells sorted from blood. The cell subset or site label, as the study defines it: CD45RA+CCR7+. The rearranged segments are TRBV29-1 and TRBJ2-1, with no confidently assigned D gene. The origin of this receptor is a woman in her 30s in good health. The DNA is TGCAGCGTTTCTGAAACCTTGAATGAGCAGTTCTTC. Translated, this is CSVSETLNEQFF.